A single sample is the source of the 10 T cell receptor beta chains below, sequenced in a study of cytomegalovirus exposure and HLA in healthy donors. The PCR made use of 60 Vbeta and 13 Jbeta primers. Sequenced by immunoSEQ multiplex PCR; TCRdb stores in-frame clones only, minus some. The table includes 130,000 or so clones, over 60% detected once. The sample taken for sequencing was PBMCs. These receptor sequences come from a woman aged 60-70 years in good health and CMV-seronegative.

The chain carries TRBV29-1 and TRBJ2-7, with 14 bases fitting TRBD2. Trimming cost V 6 bases and J 0 bases; bases outside gene matches: 1. This CDR3 region has 14 residues. CDR1 is SQVTM, CDR2 ANQGSEA, per germline. As DNA, the CDR3 is TGCAGCGTGGGGACTAGCGGGAGCTCCTACGAGCAGTACTTC. This sequence encodes CSVGTSGSSYEQYF.

This chain joins TRBV18 and TRBJ1-1; 7 nucleotides line up with TRBD1. The V gene's germline CDR1 is KGHSH and CDR2 LQKENI. CDR3 size: 13 residues. Unmatched junction bases numbered 3, after V lost 4 bases and J lost 4 bases. CDR3 protein: CASSLGTVTEAFF. DNA for the CDR3: TGTGCCAGCTCACTTGGGACAGTCACTGAAGCTTTCTTT.

The J gene is TRBJ2-7, the V gene TRBV6-5, with TRBD1 identical over 10 bases. V shed 2 bases and J 2 bases; nucleotides not matched to a gene: 6. In germline, CDR1 is MNHEY, CDR2 SVGAGI. There are 16 residues in the CDR3. CDR3 sequence: CASSYTGTGVAYEQYF. The CDR3 DNA follows: TGTGCCAGCAGTTACACCGGGACAGGGGTAGCCTACGAGCAGTACTTC.

V usage is TRBV28 and J usage is TRBJ2-7; the match to TRBD1 covers 7 bases. V gave up 4 bases and J gave up 6 bases; unmatched junction bases: 6. CDR3 length equals 13 residues. Germline values: CDR1 MDHEN, CDR2 SYDVKM. Written as DNA, the CDR3 is TGTGCCAGCAGTTCGACAGGGTTGGGCGAGCAGTACTTC. Translated, it gives CASSSTGLGEQYF.

V and J are TRBV2 and TRBJ2-3, with 9 nucleotides matching TRBD2. Germline lookup yields CDR1 SNHLY and CDR2 FYNNEI. Trimming cost V 7 bases and J 0 bases; bases outside gene matches: 11. This CDR3 has 17 amino acids. CDR3 protein: CASTKTPSGTSTDTQYF. In DNA form, the CDR3 reads TGTGCCAGCACCAAAACCCCTAGCGGGACAAGCACAGATACGCAGTATTTT.

This chain connects TRBV27 to TRBJ1-1; no definite D call. V was trimmed by 3 bases and J by 1 base, leaving 9 bases between them. CDR1 is MNHEY, CDR2 SMNVEV, per germline (reference sequence). This CDR3 comprises 14 residues. In nucleotides, the CDR3 is TGTGCCAGCAGTTTGTGGCGGGGGAACACTGAAGCTTTCTTT. It encodes CASSLWRGNTEAFF.

This clone was detected a few times. The rearrangement uses TRBV28 and TRBJ2-6; 14 nucleotides agree with TRBD2. Germline CDR1 and CDR2: MDHEN and SYDVKM. J was trimmed by 4 bases and V by 2 bases; bases with no gene match: 13. The CDR3 runs 21 residues. The CDR3 DNA is TGTGCCAGCAGTTTACCCCTAGGACTAGCGGGAGGTCGGGCAGGGGCCAACGTCCTGACTTTC. The encoded protein is CASSLPLGLAGGRAGANVLTF.

This chain connects TRBV5-6 to TRBJ2-6; D possibly matches TRBD1 or TRBD2 (6 bases each). CDR1 is SGHDT and CDR2 is YYEEEE in the germline V gene. The V end was cut by 4 bases, the J end by 2 bases, with 10 bases between. This CDR3 has 15 amino acids. CDR3 in DNA: TGTGCCAGCAGCCTGGGGGGCGCTGGGGCCAACGTCCTGACTTTC. It specifies CASSLGGAGANVLTF.

This clone was seen a few times. The V gene is TRBV7-9, the J gene TRBJ1-2; D remains ambiguous. The V gene lost 5 bases and the J gene lost 4 bases, with 11 bases spanning the gap. Germline loops: CDR1 SEHNR, CDR2 FQNEAQ (reference sequence). The CDR3 has 13 amino acids. The CDR3 DNA is TGTGCCAGCAGCCCCGACACGGTCTATGGCTACACCTTC. Translated, it gives CASSPDTVYGYTF.

The rearrangement joins TRBV7-8 to TRBJ1-2; 8 nucleotides align to TRBD1. J lost 8 bases, V lost 0 bases, and 8 bases had no gene match. The CDR3 is 15 amino acids. Germline CDR1 and CDR2: SGHVS and FQNEAQ. The DNA of the CDR3 is TGTGCCAGCAGCTTAGCGGCAGGGGGCCCGGTGGGCTACACCTTC. Protein sequence: CASSLAAGGPVGYTF.